This T cell receptor (beta chain) is from a study of T cell repertoires in cytomegalovirus infection. For the study at large: It was the public TCR beta signatures that indicated both CMV infection and matching HLA type. General observations from the study: In two of eight donors, the top clonotype was HLA-C-restricted CMV-specific. Accumulated public TCR beta family frequency recognized individuals carrying CMV together with the relevant HLA.

The CDR3 runs 13 residues. V shed 6 bases and J 6 bases; nucleotides not matched to a gene: 4. Germline loops: CDR1 MDHEN, CDR2 SYDVKM. Each CDR3 protein gets one entry after TCRdb re-called the reads with MiXCR. The sample lists a few hundred thousand distinct CDR3 sequences, roughly 13% occurring once. This clonotype appeared many times. Its antigen is currently unknown. V is TRBV28 and J is TRBJ1-5; the match to TRBD1 covers 8 bases. This TCR derives from a human donor in good health (CMV status not recorded). Some clones in this sample may be carry-over from other donors' samples. Input material: PBMCs. CDR3 loop: CASRSGGAQPQHF. The CDR3 region has the DNA TGTGCCAGCAGGTCAGGGGGCGCTCAGCCCCAGCATTTT. The whole variable domain, filled in from reference TRBV28 and TRBJ1-5, reads DVKVTQSSRYLVKRTGEKVFLECVQDMDHENMFWYRQDPGLGLRLIYFSYDVKMKEKGDIPEGYSVSREKKERFSLILESASTNQTSMYLCASRSGGAQPQHFGDGTRLSIL.